These 3 T cell receptor beta chains were all obtained from the same sample, sequenced in a study of T cell repertoires in cytomegalovirus infection. TCRdb redid the calling of the reads with MiXCR, one entry per CDR3 protein. The data hold about 330,000 distinct CDR3 sequences, with approximately 35% observed a single time. Their antigen targets remain unknown. The specimen comprised cultured PBMCs, sampled from culture after CMV antigen stimulation. The receptors were gathered from a human donor in good health (CMV status not recorded). Some clones in this sample may be carry-over from other donors' samples.

This chain connects TRBV6-5 to TRBJ1-4; D is ambiguous. The CDR3 totals 13 residues. The V gene lost 6 bases and the J gene lost 0 bases, with 5 bases spanning the gap. Germline values: CDR1 MNHEY, CDR2 SVGAGI. This CDR3 reads CASSYTTNEKLFF. CDR3 DNA sequence: TGTGCCAGCAGCTACACAACTAATGAAAAACTGTTTTTT.

This clonotype was detected only once. The V and J genes are TRBV19 and TRBJ2-5; 8 bases are shared with TRBD2. The J segment lost 5 bases and the V segment lost 4 bases, leaving 9 bases of the junction unmatched. The germline V gene has CDR1 LNHDA and CDR2 SQIVND (reference sequence). The CDR3 loop spans 15 amino acids. The DNA of the CDR3 is TGTGCCAGTAGTAGGAGCGGGAGAGCGACGGAGACCCAGTACTTC. It yields the protein CASSRSGRATETQYF.

This clonotype was seen a handful of times. This chain uses TRBV6-1 with TRBJ1-1; 10 nucleotides agree with TRBD1. CDR3 length: 14 residues. Germline values: CDR1 MNHNS, CDR2 SASEGT. With 5 bases clipped from V and 3 bases from J, the junction kept 3 bases outside the gene matches. The CDR3 here is CASSKGTGDTEAFF. The CDR3 DNA reads as TGTGCCAGCAGTAAAGGGACAGGGGACACTGAAGCTTTCTTT.